This TCR beta chain was found in a study of T cell responses to AZD1222 COVID-19 vaccine. Profiled with immunoSEQ multiplex PCR; TCRdb holds only in-frame clones, not every one. The top ten clones hold 1.5% to 2% of a sample with roughly 190,000 clones, roughly nine tenths of them seen once. The CDR3 has 15 residues. Germline lookup yields CDR1 SGHRS and CDR2 YFSETQ. After removal of 0 bases from V and 9 bases from J, the junction contained 8 bases not matched to a gene. The sequenced sample was peripheral blood, obtained 28 days after the second AZD1222 dose. This rearrangement joins TRBV5-1 to TRBJ2-2, with 7 bases fitting TRBD2. This clonotype originated in an adult who received the AZD1222 COVID-19 vaccine. CDR3 sequence (DNA): TGCGCCAGCAGCTTGGGGGGAGGGCCCGACCGGGAGCTGTTTTTT. Its translation: CASSLGGGPDRELFF. The whole variable domain, filled in from reference TRBV5-1 and TRBJ2-2, reads KAGVTQTPRYLIKTRGQQVTLSCSPISGHRSVSWYQQTPGQGLQFLFEYFSETQRNKGNFPGRFSGRQFSNSRSEMNVSTLELGDSALYLCASSLGGGPDRELFFGEGSRLTVL.